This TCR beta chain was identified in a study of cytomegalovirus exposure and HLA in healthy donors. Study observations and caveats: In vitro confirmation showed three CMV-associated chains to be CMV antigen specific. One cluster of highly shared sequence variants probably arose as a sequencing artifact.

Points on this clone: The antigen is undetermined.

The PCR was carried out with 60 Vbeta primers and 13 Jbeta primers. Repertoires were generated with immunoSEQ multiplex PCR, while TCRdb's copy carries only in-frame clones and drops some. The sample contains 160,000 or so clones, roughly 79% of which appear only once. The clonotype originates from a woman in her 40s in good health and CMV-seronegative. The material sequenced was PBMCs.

The CDR3 nucleotides are TGTGCCAGCAGCTTACCCTTGGACAGGGGCACTCCCTACGAGCAGTACTTC. It yields the protein CASSLPLDRGTPYEQYF. The V gene is TRBV7-2, the J gene TRBJ2-7, with 9 bases lining up with TRBD1. Germline values: CDR1 SGHTA, CDR2 FQGNSA. V was pared by 2 bases and J by 2 bases, with 10 bases of the junction left unmatched. The CDR3 consists of 17 residues.